This TCR beta chain was captured in a study of blood T cell repertoires in COVID-19. Profiled with immunoSEQ multiplex PCR; TCRdb holds only in-frame clones, not every one. This sample yields around 65,000 clones, of which over 60% are seen a single time; about 6% belongs to the top ten. This clone has just a few counts. Other DNA variants within this sample encode the same CDR3. Sequenced: peripheral blood. The receptor comes from a woman between 45 and 65 years old with active or convalescent COVID-19.

CDR3 sequence (DNA): TGTGCCAGCAGCGTAGTAGACTCTGGAAACACCATATATTTT. This translates into CASSVVDSGNTIYF. This chain uses TRBV9 with TRBJ1-3, with D unclear. Germline-derived CDR1 and CDR2 are SGDLS and YYNGEE. Trimming removed 0 bases at V and 0 bases at J, with 4 bases between. The CDR3 runs 14 residues.